This entry lists 2 T cell receptor beta chains sequenced from one sample in a study of CD8+ T cells in alopecia areata. This sample's treatment: oral pan-JAK inhibitor, 5-10 mg twice daily. RNA was isolated and reverse transcribed to cDNA, the sequencing template. The protocol was immunoSEQ multiplex PCR, while the TCRdb copy is restricted to in-frame clones and leaves out a portion. The top ten hold approximately 1.4% of the sample, which has about 190,000 clones, 64% seen once. The input for sequencing was CD4+ T cells sorted from blood, taken around week 50, from a patient treated with tofacitinib. The source of these receptors is a human donor with alopecia areata.

V and J are TRBV27 and TRBJ1-5; D may be TRBD1 (6 bases). This CDR3 contains 18 residues. Germline assignment: CDR1 MNHEY and CDR2 SMNVEV (reference sequence). V lost 2 bases and J lost 4, with 21 bases in between. The CDR3 DNA reads TGTGCCAGCAGTTTAGTTGCCGGAAGGGCCCAGGGGAATCAGCCCCAGCATTTT. This codes for CASSLVAGRAQGNQPQHF.

The chain uses TRBV2 and TRBJ2-3; unclear D gene. V lost 3 bases and J lost 6, with 13 bases in between. This CDR3 comprises 14 residues. Per the germline V gene, CDR1 is SNHLY and CDR2 is FYNNEI. The CDR3, as DNA: TGTGCCAGCAGTGACACCCCGTTAGGGGATACGCAGTATTTT. It translates to CASSDTPLGDTQYF.